The 13 T cell receptor beta chains given below trace back to one sample, sequenced in a study of T cells in localized non-small cell lung cancer. Libraries were prepared by immunoSEQ multiplex PCR; TCRdb keeps only in-frame clonotypes and omits some of them. The sample consists of about 47,000 clones, 70% to 90% of them appearing once. The specimen comprised PBMCs, sampled before any cancer treatment. The receptors were gathered from a man between 40 and 75 years old with stage II lung adenocarcinoma.

This clone appeared a single time. V is TRBV7-2 and J is TRBJ1-5, with unresolved D. V dropped 5 bases and J dropped 0 bases, with 14 bases sitting between them. The CDR3 runs 16 residues. Germline V gives CDR1 SGHTA, CDR2 FQGNSA. The CDR3 DNA sequence: TGTGCCAGCAGCCCACGGGGAGTTTATAGCAATCAGCCCCAGCATTTT. Translation gives CASSPRGVYSNQPQHF.

This chain uses TRBV5-4 with TRBJ1-5; 7 bases are a match to TRBD1. In germline, CDR1 is SGHNT, CDR2 YYREEE (reference sequence). V was pared by 4 bases and J by 3 bases, with 7 bases of the junction left unmatched. This CDR3 spans 15 amino acids. This chain's CDR3 is CASSRGTAPNQPQHF. The CDR3 coding sequence is TGTGCCAGCAGCCGCGGGACAGCCCCCAATCAGCCCCAGCATTTT.

The chain combines TRBV10-2 with TRBJ1-2; no reliable D call. The V end lost 4 bases, the J end lost 1 base, and 7 bases lay between the germline ends. Per the germline V gene, CDR1 is WSHSY and CDR2 is SAAADI. This CDR3 is 13 amino acids long. CDR3 DNA: TGCGCCAGCAGTGTGCGCGATAACTATGGCTACACCTTC. The encoded protein is CASSVRDNYGYTF.

The chain carries TRBV13 and TRBJ1-1, with 8 positions matching TRBD1. Germline lookup yields CDR1 PRHDT and CDR2 FYEKMQ (reference sequence). J was trimmed by 3 bases and V by 0 bases; bases with no gene match: 3. This CDR3 has 15 amino acids. The CDR3 nucleotides read TGTGCCAGCAGCTTAGGAACAGGGGGTTACACTGAAGCTTTCTTT. Amino acid sequence: CASSLGTGGYTEAFF.

The chain uses TRBV25-1 and TRBJ1-6; D possibly corresponds to TRBD1 (5 bases). The germline CDR1 and CDR2 sequences are MGHDK and SYGVNS. V lost 7 bases to trimming and J lost 9 bases, with 22 bases between them. The CDR3 is 16 residues long. CDR3 sequence: CASKGRPAGDRSPLHF. The DNA of the CDR3 is TGTGCCAGCAAGGGACGGCCCGCGGGGGACCGTTCACCCCTCCACTTT.

This chain uses TRBV7-8 with TRBJ2-2, with TRBD2 identical over 8 bases. V lost 8 bases and J lost 4; bases outside the gene matches: 3. Germline V CDR1 and CDR2: SGHVS, FQNEAQ. This CDR3 is built from 13 residues. The DNA of the CDR3 is TGTGCCAGCCGGGGGGGGATCACCGGGGAGCTGTTTTTT. This gives the protein CASRGGITGELFF.

The chain carries TRBV9 and TRBJ1-2, with D possibly matching TRBD1 (5 bases). This CDR3 has 14 amino acids. Trimming pared 0 bases from V and 2 bases from J, leaving 8 bases between. CDR1 and CDR2 from the germline V gene are SGDLS and YYNGEE. This chain's CDR3 is CASSVAGGNYGYTF. As DNA, the CDR3 is TGTGCCAGCAGCGTAGCTGGGGGGAACTATGGCTACACCTTC.

Concerning this clone: One junction end does not reproduce the germline sequence, and a read error may be involved. The chain uses TRBV7-6 and TRBJ2-3, with 8 nucleotides matching TRBD2. The CDR3 is made up of 17 amino acids. The germline CDR1 and CDR2 sequences are SGHVS and FNYEAQ. CDR3 sequence reads: CASSLGYAGGMGDMQYF. The CDR3 nucleotides read TGTGCCAGCAGCTTAGGCTACGCGGGGGGAATGGGAGATATGCAGTATTTT.

The rearrangement uses TRBV7-6 and TRBJ2-2; D is uncertain. V lost 1 base and J lost 0, with 6 bases in between. CDR1 is SGHVS and CDR2 is FNYEAQ in the germline V gene. This CDR3 has 15 residues. The CDR3, as DNA: TGTGCCAGCAGCTTAGGGACCTCGAACACCGGGGAGCTGTTTTTT. Its translation: CASSLGTSNTGELFF.

This clone was counted a single time. The V call is TRBV11-3, the J call TRBJ2-1, with TRBD2 matching over 7 bases. The CDR3 spans 17 residues. Looked up from germline, CDR1 is SGHNT and CDR2 is YENEEA. Losses at the gene ends were 5 bases for V and 0 bases for J; bases not matched to a gene: 10. CDR3 sequence reads: CASSPGGGRSSYNEQFF. The CDR3 DNA is TGTGCCAGCAGCCCGGGCGGGGGTAGGAGCTCCTACAATGAGCAGTTCTTC. Based on the CDR3 plus reference TRBV11-3 and TRBJ2-1, the full variable domain is EAGVVQSPRYKIIEKKQPVAFWCNPISGHNTLYWYLQNLGQGPELLIRYENEEAVDDSQLPKDRFSAERLKGVDSTLKIQPAELGDSAVYLCASSPGGGRSSYNEQFFGPGTRLTVL.

The chain combines TRBV11-2 with TRBJ1-2; D is unclear. Trimming shortened V by 5 bases and J by 8 bases, and 15 bases separated the two germline ends. CDR3 size: 13 residues. The germline gives CDR1 SGHAT, CDR2 FQNNGV. The CDR3: CASSTQIERGYTF. The CDR3 DNA reads as TGTGCCAGCAGCACACAGATTGAGAGGGGCTACACCTTC.

CDR3 bases: TGTGCCACCTTCACCGGGACAGCAACAAATGAGCAGTTCTTC. It encodes CATFTGTATNEQFF. The chain uses TRBV6-5 and TRBJ2-1; 7 bases line up with TRBD1. Germline V gives CDR1 MNHEY, CDR2 SVGAGI. Trimming removed 10 bases from V and 7 bases from J; junction bases left unmatched: 13. This CDR3 comprises 14 residues.

V and J are TRBV7-6 and TRBJ2-1; a weak D match, TRBD2 (5 bases). Germline loops: CDR1 SGHVS, CDR2 FNYEAQ. This CDR3 is built from 15 residues. Trimming stripped 1 base from V and 5 bases from J, with 12 bases between. The CDR3 spells CASSLGSSGDNEQFF. CDR3 nucleotides: TGTGCCAGCAGCTTAGGGTCCTCCGGGGACAATGAGCAGTTCTTC.